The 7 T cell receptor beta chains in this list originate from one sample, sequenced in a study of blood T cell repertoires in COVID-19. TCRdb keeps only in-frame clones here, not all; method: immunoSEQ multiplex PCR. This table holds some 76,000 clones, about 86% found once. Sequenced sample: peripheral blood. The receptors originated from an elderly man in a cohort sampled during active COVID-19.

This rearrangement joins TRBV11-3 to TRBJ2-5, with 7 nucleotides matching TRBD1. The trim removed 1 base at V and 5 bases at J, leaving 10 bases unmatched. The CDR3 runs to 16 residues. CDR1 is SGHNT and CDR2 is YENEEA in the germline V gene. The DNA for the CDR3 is TGTGCCAGCAGCTTAGGTGGCCAGGGGGTCGGGGAGACCCAGTACTTC. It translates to CASSLGGQGVGETQYF.

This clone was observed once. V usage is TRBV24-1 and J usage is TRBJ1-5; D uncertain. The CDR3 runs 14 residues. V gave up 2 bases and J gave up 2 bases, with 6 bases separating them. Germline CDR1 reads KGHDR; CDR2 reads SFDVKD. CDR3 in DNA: TGTGCCACCAGTGATTCGAGGGGCAATCAGCCCCAGCATTTT. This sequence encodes CATSDSRGNQPQHF.

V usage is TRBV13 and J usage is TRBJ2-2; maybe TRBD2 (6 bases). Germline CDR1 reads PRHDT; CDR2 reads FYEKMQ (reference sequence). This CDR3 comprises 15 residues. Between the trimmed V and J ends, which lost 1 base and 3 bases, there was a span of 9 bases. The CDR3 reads CASSLDRRDTGELFF. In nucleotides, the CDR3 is TGTGCCAGCAGCTTAGACAGGAGGGACACCGGGGAGCTGTTTTTT.

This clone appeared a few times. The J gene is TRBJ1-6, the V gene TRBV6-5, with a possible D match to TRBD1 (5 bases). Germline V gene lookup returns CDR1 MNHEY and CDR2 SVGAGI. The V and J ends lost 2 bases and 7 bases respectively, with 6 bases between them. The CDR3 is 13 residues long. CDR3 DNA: TGTGCCAGCAGTTACGGACACAATTCACCCCTCCACTTT. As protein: CASSYGHNSPLHF.

The CDR3 here is CASARGLADGELFF. For the CDR3, the DNA is TGTGCCAGCGCCCGGGGACTAGCGGACGGGGAGCTGTTTTTT. The V call is TRBV27, the J call TRBJ2-2; 11 bases are a match to TRBD2. The V gene end was trimmed by 8 bases and the J gene end by 7 bases; junction bases not matched to a gene: 6. CDR3 length equals 14 residues. Germline lookup yields CDR1 MNHEY and CDR2 SMNVEV (reference sequence).

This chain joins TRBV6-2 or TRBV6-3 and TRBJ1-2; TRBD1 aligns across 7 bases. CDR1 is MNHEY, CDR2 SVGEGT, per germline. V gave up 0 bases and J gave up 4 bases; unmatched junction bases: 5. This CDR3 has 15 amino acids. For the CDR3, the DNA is TGTGCCAGCAGTTACTCCTCAGGGGGAAGCTATGGCTACACCTTC. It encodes CASSYSSGGSYGYTF.

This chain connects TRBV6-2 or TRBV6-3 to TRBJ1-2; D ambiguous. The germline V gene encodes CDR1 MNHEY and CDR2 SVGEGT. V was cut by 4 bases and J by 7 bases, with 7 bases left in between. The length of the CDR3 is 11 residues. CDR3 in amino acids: CASSLASGYTF. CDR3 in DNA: TGTGCCAGCAGTTTAGCGAGTGGCTACACCTTC.